These T cell receptor beta chains were read from a single sample in a study of Ad26.COV2.S vaccination and SARS-CoV-2 variants. The method was immunoSEQ multiplex PCR; TCRdb's version includes in-frame clones alone and lacks a portion of them. The table has under 95,000 clones, about four fifths seen once; the top ten hold roughly 15%. Sequenced material: peripheral blood, taken after recovery from COVID-19. Receptor source: a human donor who had recovered from COVID-19. Each CDR3 is given with its conserved first and last residue. The D gene is left open where the match is weak. Some rows mark clone size as missing; the rest say once, few, many or name a class of expanded clone.

clone size	V gene	J gene	D gene	CDR3 protein	CDR3 DNA
few	TRBV9	TRBJ2-7	NA	CASSVGPGSQYEQYF	TGTGCCAGCAGCGTAGGTCCGGGATCTCAGTACGAGCAGTACTTC
few	TRBV19	TRBJ2-5	TRBD2	CASSPRAGDETQYF	TGTGCCAGTAGTCCCAGAGCGGGAGATGAGACCCAGTACTTC
NA	TRBV28	TRBJ2-2	NA	CASSSTGRESHTGELFF	TGTGCCAGCAGCTCGACAGGGCGGGAGAGTCACACCGGGGAGCTGTTTTTT
NA	TRBV5-1	TRBJ1-5	NA	CASSLDINQPQHF	TGCGCCAGCAGCTTAGACATTAATCAGCCCCAGCATTTT
NA	TRBV29-1	TRBJ2-5	NA	CSVVGYEETQYF	TGCAGCGTTGTCGGCTATGAAGAGACCCAGTACTTC
NA	TRBV28	TRBJ1-5	TRBD1	CASSFPTGGNQPQHF	TGTGCCAGCAGTTTCCCTACAGGGGGTAATCAGCCCCAGCATTTT
NA	TRBV5-5	TRBJ2-7	TRBD2	CASGLAGGSYEQYF	TGTGCCAGCGGACTAGCGGGAGGGTCCTACGAGCAGTACTTC
NA	TRBV7-8	TRBJ2-1	TRBD2	CASSPGTSHNEQFF	TGTGCCAGCAGCCCCGGGACTAGCCACAATGAGCAGTTCTTC
NA	TRBV24-1	TRBJ2-7	NA	CATSDYSRDGGHEQYF	TGTGCCACCAGTGATTACTCCCGGGACGGAGGGCACGAGCAGTACTTC
once	TRBV28	TRBJ2-1	TRBD2	CASSLFYNKWEDSGRLYNEQFF	TGTGCCAGCAGTTTATTTTATAATAAATGGGAGGATAGCGGGAGGTTGTACAATGAGCAGTTCTTC
NA	TRBV6-2/TRBV6-3	TRBJ2-7	TRBD2	CASSPGLAEITEQYF	TGTGCCAGCAGCCCCGGACTAGCAGAAATCACCGAGCAGTACTTC
NA	TRBV4-3	TRBJ1-1	TRBD1	CASSHRQGSTEAFF	TGCGCCAGCAGCCATAGACAGGGGAGCACTGAAGCTTTCTTT
NA	TRBV28	TRBJ1-2	NA	CASSSTGQPYGYTF	TGTGCCAGCAGTTCCACCGGACAGCCCTATGGCTACACCTTC
NA	TRBV9	TRBJ2-2	NA	CASSVGTRTGELFF	TGTGCCAGCAGCGTAGGTACGCGCACCGGGGAGCTGTTTTTT
NA	TRBV5-1	TRBJ2-1	TRBD2	CASSFRGTSVGNEQFF	TGCGCCAGCAGCTTTAGGGGGACTAGCGTAGGCAATGAGCAGTTCTTC
NA	TRBV6-6	TRBJ1-6	NA	CASSRPISGVRNSPLHF	TGTGCCAGCAGTCGCCCGATTTCAGGGGTGAGGAATTCACCCCTCCACTTT